These 8 T cell receptor beta chains were sequenced from one sample in a study of human T cells and chemical hapten exposure (dated by TCRdb to about 2021). Taken with the paper, the label for time point translates to: patch test 1, 2 weeks after DPC sensitization. This specimen's treatment or condition label, interpreted: therapeutic diphenylcyclopropenone sensitization with weekly scalp DPC. Libraries were prepared through RACE. Sequenced on a NextSeq 500. TCRdb cleaned the public reads at Q25 with fastp, built clones with MiXCR and kept in-frame beta chains. All rows with the same CDR3 protein become a single entry with the most common DNA and genes. Within this sample are about 80,000 distinct CDR3 sequences, with approximately 10% of them counted one time only. About 1.4% of the sample is in the top ten clones. This material consisted of whole blood, taken in connection with sensitization to the hapten diphenylcyclopropenone (DPC). The receptors stem from a woman in her fifties or sixties with alopecia areata. Some clones in this sample may be carry-over from other donors' samples.

In its sample, this clonotype was seen a few times. This chain uses TRBV6-1 with TRBJ1-6; possible D gene TRBD1, 6 bases. The CDR3 sequence is 15 residues long. Germline loops: CDR1 MNHNS, CDR2 SASEGT. Deletions cut 2 bases from V and 7 bases from J, with 12 bases between. The CDR3 sequence is CASSELTGLNSPLHF. CDR3 bases: TGTGCCAGCAGTGAACTTACAGGGTTAAATTCACCCCTCCACTTT.

The rearrangement uses TRBV6-2 or TRBV6-3 and TRBJ2-7; possible D gene TRBD2, 5 bases. Trimming took off 7 bases at V and 7 bases at J, with 20 bases between the two ends. CDR3 length: 14 amino acids. CDR1 is MNHEY and CDR2 is SVGEGT in the germline V gene. CDR3 in DNA: TGTGCCAGCAACTCCGGGATCCCCCCGGGGGAGCAGTACTTC. This encodes CASNSGIPPGEQYF.

This clonotype was seen only once. J is TRBJ2-1 and V is TRBV6-2 or TRBV6-3, with D uncertain. V was trimmed by 6 bases and J by 3 bases, leaving 3 bases between them. The CDR3 is 11 amino acids. CDR1 is MNHEY and CDR2 is SVGEGT in the germline V gene. CDR3 in DNA: TGTGCCAGCAGAATCTACAATGAGCAGTTCTTC. Translated: CASRIYNEQFF.

This clonotype was recorded a few times. This chain uses TRBV3-1 with TRBJ2-1, with D possibly TRBD2 on 6 matching bases. V lost 1 base, J lost 7 bases, and 8 bases lay in between. Germline CDR1 reads LGHDT; CDR2 reads YNNKEL (reference sequence). The CDR3 has 13 residues. CDR3 protein: CASSQGRGNEQFF. DNA of the CDR3: TGTGCCAGCAGCCAAGGACGGGGGAATGAGCAGTTCTTC.

This clonotype was counted ten times or more. This chain links TRBV11-2 with TRBJ1-1; D is unclear. This CDR3 contains 13 residues. Germline assignment: CDR1 SGHAT and CDR2 FQNNGV. Trimming stripped 5 bases from V and 6 bases from J, with 13 bases between. The CDR3 coding sequence is TGTGCCAGCAGCGTCCCCGAAGCCCCTGAAGCTTTCTTT. It specifies CASSVPEAPEAFF.

This clonotype was detected ten times or more. The germline gene is not matched at one end of the junction; a read error may be the cause. The chain is built from TRBV7-7 and TRBJ1-1; D not resolved. The germline gives CDR1 SSHAT, CDR2 FNYEAQ (reference sequence). CDR3 size: 15 residues. The CDR3 DNA reads TGTGCTAGCAGCTTAAAGCACCGGCGGAACACTGAAGCTTTCTTT. It translates to CASSLKHRRNTEAFF.

The genes are TRBV5-4 and TRBJ2-1; the match to TRBD2 covers 10 bases. V was clipped by 3 bases and J by 8 bases; unmatched bases: 8. Germline V gene lookup returns CDR1 SGHNT and CDR2 YYREEE (reference sequence). The CDR3 is made up of 15 amino acids. CDR3 loop: CASSSGTSVFDEQFF. For the CDR3, the DNA is TGTGCCAGCAGCTCCGGGACTAGCGTCTTCGATGAGCAGTTCTTC.

J is TRBJ2-7 and V is TRBV7-2; D uncertain. CDR1 SGHTA and CDR2 FQGNSA come from the germline V gene. The CDR3 consists of 14 residues. Trimming removed 5 bases at V and 0 bases at J, with 11 bases between. The CDR3 protein is CASSPVAVSYEQYF. CDR3 bases: TGTGCCAGCAGCCCCGTCGCGGTCTCCTACGAGCAGTACTTC.